This entry describes one TCR beta chain. This clonotype is a singleton in its sample. Its antigen is currently not known. It is likely a read error, because the conserved phenylalanine at the end of the CDR3 is missing. Because the CDR3's place on the DNA is in doubt, the DNA is left out and the CDR3 is given as listed by TCRdb. The library relied on multiplex PCR. Sequencer: Illumina HiSeq 4000. CDR3 regions were amplified by Arm-PCR with iRepertoire HTBI primers to construct TCR beta libraries. Before sequencing, the PCR products went through gel purification. As for the original processing: Gene usage analysis of CDR3 amino acid clonotypes relied on the roughly 64 TRBV and over 13 TRBJ segments identified across samples. COPE and FqMerger were used to merge the filtered high-quality paired reads into contigs. BLAST was used to align contigs to IMGT TRBV, TRBD and TRBJ reference genes, and CDR3 was defined according to IMGT. Clonotypes above 0.1% frequency were classified as highly expanded clones. Repertoire diversity was measured by Shannon entropy, and V-J evenness by the Gini coefficient. Clonotypes shared by more than one individual were considered public. The public reads were reprocessed in TCRdb via fastp at Q25 and MiXCR, keeping in-frame beta chains. Each record represents a unique CDR3 protein, reported with the most common genes and DNA among its rows. The V and J calls were determined by TCRdb, not by the authors. The sample table shows around 450,000 distinct CDR3 sequences, and around 16% are seen once. Clones ranked in the top ten supply around 7.6% of the sample.

These data are taken from a study of regulatory T cells in long-lasting Graves disease (dated by TCRdb to the early 2020s). Looking at the study overall: Newly diagnosed Graves' disease patients had taken antithyroid drugs for less than 3 months. Peripheral blood TCR sequencing and RNA sequencing compared persistent Graves' disease patients with newly diagnosed Graves' disease patients. The study was registered as a clinical trial and conducted in China. TCR sequencing covered about 13 persistent and roughly 20 newly diagnosed Graves' disease patients, about 35 samples in total. The research as a whole found: More public clonotypes were shared among persistent patients (roughly 2,900) than among newly diagnosed patients (966). Compared with newly diagnosed patients, persistent Graves' disease patients had lower TCR Shannon entropy and fewer highly expanded clones, which suggests clonal expansion. Sequencing and analysis were limited to the TCR beta chain. Peripheral blood alone was examined, since thyroid tissue, which constituted the primary lesion, could not be accessed. The authors noted that the small sample size was a limitation that may lower accuracy. TRBV28, TRBJ1-2 and TRBJ2-5 were preferentially used in persistent disease, while TRBV20-1 and TRBJ2-1 were favored in newly diagnosed disease.

According to the germline V gene (reference sequence), CDR1 reads DFQATT and CDR2 reads SNEGSKA. The CDR3 comprises 9 residues, both ends counted. Read against the paper, the sample's time point label means: newly diagnosed GD, antithyroid drugs for less than 3 months. For both TCR sequencing and RNA sequencing, RNA was extracted from PBMCs using TRIzol. The diagnosis of Graves' disease followed American Thyroid Association guidelines. Patients for the study were recruited at an endocrinology department in Xi'an, China. From each patient, around 9 milliliters of peripheral blood was collected into an EDTA anticoagulant tube. Ficoll Paque Plus density gradient separation was used to isolate PBMCs, and no additional T cell sorting was done. An Agilent 2100 Bioanalyzer and agarose gel were used to assess RNA quality, and a NanoDrop 2000 was used to measure RNA concentration. Separately, the same data were catalogued under a study of T cells in Graves' hyperthyroidism and ophthalmopathy. As the second paper documents: Graves' hyperthyroidism was defined as stable when no progression to ophthalmopathy occurred over 18 months of follow-up. Hyperthyroidism patients were newly diagnosed, with disease duration under 2 months, and aged 18 to 65 years. Exclusion was applied to patients with uncontrolled infections, other autoimmune diseases, pregnancy or lactation. Diagnoses relied on clinical symptoms, serum thyroxine and TRAb, thyroid ultrasound and orbital computed tomography. The first round of RT-PCR for the TCR CDR3 was performed with the HTBI primer set and the Qiagen OneStep RT-PCR kit. Most expanded thyroid clonotypes (frequency above 0.001) were also detected in blood, suggesting blood repertoires may reflect thyroid immune responses. A 13 V-J signature model separated ophthalmopathy from stable hyperthyroidism, with roughly 88% sensitivity and roughly 84% specificity in cross-validation and 80%/75% in testing. In validation, the model predicted progression to ophthalmopathy a median of around 6.5 months before onset, with approximately 71% sensitivity and about 75% specificity. To identify TCR V-J signatures that set the groups apart, the researchers used a discovery cohort of 100 patients, made up of approximately 43 with Graves' ophthalmopathy and 55 to 65 with stable Graves' hyperthyroidism. An independent validation cohort of around 20 hyperthyroidism patients and roughly 16 patients who later progressed to ophthalmopathy tested prospective prediction of ophthalmopathy. The 100 discovery patients were divided at random into training and test sets in a 7:3 ratio. Thyroid tissue and blood T-cell repertoires from more than 5 Graves' hyperthyroidism patients were also compared in the study. After sampling, hyperthyroidism patients received methimazole starting at 30 mg daily, and ophthalmopathy patients received high-dose intravenous methylprednisolone. Libraries were constructed in a second round of multiplex PCR, after which size selection and purification were performed. Libraries were sequenced paired-end with 100 bp reads on an Illumina HiSeq2000. SOAPnuke was used to process the raw data, with reads discarded if the reads contained adapters or uncalled bases, had a mean Phred below 15, or lacked an exact constant-primer or identifier match. COPE v1.2.5 was used to merge the high-quality paired reads, and each unique nucleotide sequence was defined as a clonotype. MiTCR v1.1 was used to align clonotypes to the IMGT TRBV, TRBD and TRBJ reference segments. The analysis included only V-J combinations with a frequency above 0.0001, which together covered approximately 99% of the repertoires. A TCS score was defined as the ratio of F50 (clonal expansion) to E x V (chaos), with BLOSUM62-based TCRdist applied between CDR3 peptides within each V-J. Welch's t-statistics and random forest reduced around 550 V-J features to 10 to 15, which were used in a naive Bayes classifier (R e1071). No statistical method was used to fix the sample size in advance, and group allocation was not hidden from the investigators. The paper describes TCR Vbeta CDR3 sequencing of fewer than 150 peripheral blood samples, made up of roughly 40 ophthalmopathy patients, around 78 hyperthyroidism patients and about 17 progressor patients.

Sequenced here: peripheral blood mononuclear cells (PBMCs), sampled at new diagnosis, from a patient treated with antithyroid drugs. This clonotype was obtained from a woman aged 40 to 55 with Graves disease. Donor details come from another sample of the same person, matched by shared clones. The V and J genes are TRBV20-1 and TRBJ2-7; the table's D gene call, TRBD2, was not cross checked with the DNA. The CDR3 amino acid sequence is: CSATPGLAG.